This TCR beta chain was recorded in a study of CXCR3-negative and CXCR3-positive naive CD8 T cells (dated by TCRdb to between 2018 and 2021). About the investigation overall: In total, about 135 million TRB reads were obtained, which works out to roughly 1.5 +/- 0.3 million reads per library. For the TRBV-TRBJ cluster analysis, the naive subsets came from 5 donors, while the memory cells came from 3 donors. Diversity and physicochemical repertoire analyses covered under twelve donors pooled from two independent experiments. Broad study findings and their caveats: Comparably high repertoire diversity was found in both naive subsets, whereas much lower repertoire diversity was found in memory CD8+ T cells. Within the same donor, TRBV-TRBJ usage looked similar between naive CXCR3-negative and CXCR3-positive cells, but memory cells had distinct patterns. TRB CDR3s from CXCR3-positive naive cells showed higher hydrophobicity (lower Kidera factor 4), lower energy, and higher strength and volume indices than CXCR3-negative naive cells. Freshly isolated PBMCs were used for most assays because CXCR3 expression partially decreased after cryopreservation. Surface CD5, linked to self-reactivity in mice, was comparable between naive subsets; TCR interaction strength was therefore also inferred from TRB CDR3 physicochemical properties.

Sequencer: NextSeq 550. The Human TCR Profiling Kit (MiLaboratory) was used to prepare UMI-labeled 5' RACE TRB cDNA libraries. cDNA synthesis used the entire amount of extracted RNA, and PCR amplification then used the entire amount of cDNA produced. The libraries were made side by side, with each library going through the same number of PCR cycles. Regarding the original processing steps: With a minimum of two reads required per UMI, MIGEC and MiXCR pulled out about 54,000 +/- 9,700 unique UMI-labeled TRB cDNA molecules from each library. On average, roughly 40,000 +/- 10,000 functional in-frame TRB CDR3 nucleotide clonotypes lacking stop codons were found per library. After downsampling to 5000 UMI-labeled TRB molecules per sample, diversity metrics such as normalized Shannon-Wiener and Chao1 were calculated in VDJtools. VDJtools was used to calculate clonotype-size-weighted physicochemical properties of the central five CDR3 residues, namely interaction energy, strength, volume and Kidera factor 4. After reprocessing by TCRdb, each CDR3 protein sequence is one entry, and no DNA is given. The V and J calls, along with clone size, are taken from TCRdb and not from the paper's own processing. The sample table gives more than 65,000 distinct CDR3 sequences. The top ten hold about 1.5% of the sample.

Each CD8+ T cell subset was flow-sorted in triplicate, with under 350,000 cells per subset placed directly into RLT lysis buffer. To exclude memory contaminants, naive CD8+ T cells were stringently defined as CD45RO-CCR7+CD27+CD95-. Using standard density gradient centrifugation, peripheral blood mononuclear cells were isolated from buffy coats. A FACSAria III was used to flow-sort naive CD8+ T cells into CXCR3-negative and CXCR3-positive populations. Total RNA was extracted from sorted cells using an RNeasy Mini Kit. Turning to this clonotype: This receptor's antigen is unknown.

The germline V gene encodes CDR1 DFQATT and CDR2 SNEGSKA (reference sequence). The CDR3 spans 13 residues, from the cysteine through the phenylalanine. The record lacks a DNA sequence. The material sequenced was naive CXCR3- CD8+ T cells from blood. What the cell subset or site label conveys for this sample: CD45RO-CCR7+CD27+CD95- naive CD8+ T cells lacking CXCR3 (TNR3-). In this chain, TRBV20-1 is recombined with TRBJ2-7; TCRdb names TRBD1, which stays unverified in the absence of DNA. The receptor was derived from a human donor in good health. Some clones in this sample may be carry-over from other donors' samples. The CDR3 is CSATSGQGYEQYF.